A single sample gave rise to the 32 T cell receptor beta chains below, sequenced in a study of cytomegalovirus exposure and HLA in healthy donors (dated by TCRdb to 2016 to 2017). Library creation used the immunoSEQ multiplex PCR assay. A mixture of 60 forward primers for TCR Vbeta segments and 13 reverse primers for TCR Jbeta segments was used in the multiplex PCR. In TCRdb, the immuneACCESS table is reduced to in-frame sequences with V and J assigned. These tables do not hold every clone; where another copy was compared, an unresolved V gene accounts for under half, and the others remain unexplained. The sample includes approximately 220,000 clones, with about 75% observed a single time. 1.8% of the sample belongs to the ten largest clones. The sample was PBMCs. Receptor source: a woman between 25 and 40 years old in good health and CMV-seronegative.

The chain links TRBV7-8 to TRBJ1-2; TRBD1 might be the D (5 bases). Trimming removed 7 bases at V and 7 bases at J, with 16 bases between. The germline V gene has CDR1 SGHVS and CDR2 FQNEAQ. The CDR3 sequence is 13 residues long. CDR3 in DNA: TGTGCCAGCACCCCCCGCAGGGCTCGTGGCTACACCTTC. Protein product: CASTPRRARGYTF.

J is TRBJ2-7 and V is TRBV15, with a possible D match to TRBD2 (6 bases). The V end was cut by 1 base, the J end by 5 bases, with 15 bases between. Per germline, CDR1 LNHNV and CDR2 YYDKDF (reference sequence). CDR3 length equals 15 residues. The CDR3 spells CATSRGDLGTDEQYF. The CDR3 DNA sequence: TGTGCCACCAGCAGAGGGGACTTAGGGACCGACGAGCAGTACTTC. The full variable domain, with the rest looked up from reference TRBV15 and TRBJ2-7, is DAMVIQNPRYQVTQFGKPVTLSCSQTLNHNVMYWYQQKSSQAPKLLFHYYDKDFNNEADTPDNFQSRRPNTSFCFLDIRSPGLGDTAMYLCATSRGDLGTDEQYFGPGTRLTVT.

J is TRBJ1-2 and V is TRBV6-6, with D possibly TRBD1 on 5 matching bases. Trimming stripped 6 bases from V and 3 bases from J, with 20 bases between. The CDR3 extends over 16 amino acids. The germline CDR1 and CDR2 sequences are MNHNY and SVGAGI (reference sequence). CDR3 sequence: CASRVSLGGPDYGYTF. In nucleotides, the CDR3 is TGTGCCAGCAGGGTGTCGTTGGGGGGACCCGACTATGGCTACACCTTC.

This rearrangement joins TRBV7-2 to TRBJ2-3; TRBD2 matches at 12 bases. From germline, CDR1 is SGHTA and CDR2 FQGNSA. The trim removed 4 bases at V and 5 bases at J, leaving 7 bases unmatched. The CDR3 has 16 residues. The CDR3 sequence is CASSYTLAGGIDTQYF. The CDR3 DNA sequence: TGTGCCAGCAGCTATACGCTAGCGGGAGGGATAGATACGCAGTATTTT.

The chain links TRBV2 to TRBJ1-2, with D tentatively TRBD1 (5 bases). Germline lookup yields CDR1 SNHLY and CDR2 FYNNEI. Trimming removed 3 bases at V and 2 bases at J, with 13 bases between. This CDR3 contains 15 residues. The CDR3 reads CASSDSGRGNYGYTF. In DNA, the CDR3 is TGTGCCAGCAGTGATTCCGGACGGGGGAACTATGGCTACACCTTC.

The gene calls are TRBV9 and TRBJ1-2; TRBD1 might be the D (6 bases). The CDR3 contains 16 residues. The V gene's germline CDR1 is SGDLS and CDR2 YYNGEE. Trimming pared 0 bases from V and 2 bases from J, leaving 14 bases between. In nucleotides, the CDR3 is TGTGCCAGCAGCGTAGGGGAGGGGGGGTACAACTATGGCTACACCTTC. This sequence encodes CASSVGEGGYNYGYTF.

This chain connects TRBV18 to TRBJ1-2; 7 bases are shared with TRBD1. This CDR3 region has 13 residues. V dropped 7 bases and J dropped 5; count of bases not matched to a gene: 7. Looked up from germline, CDR1 is KGHSH and CDR2 is LQKENI. The CDR3: CASFGQDGYGYTF. The CDR3 DNA reads TGTGCCAGCTTTGGACAGGACGGTTATGGCTACACCTTC.

The CDR3 DNA follows: TGTGCCTGGACAGGGGGCTACGAGCAGTACTTC. This translates into CAWTGGYEQYF. The chain recombines TRBV30 with TRBJ2-7; 7 bases agree with TRBD1. Trimming cost V 4 bases and J 3 bases; bases outside gene matches: 0. Germline lookup yields CDR1 GTSNPN and CDR2 SVGIG (reference sequence). The CDR3 has 11 residues.

The rearrangement joins TRBV19 to TRBJ2-7, with D hard to call. V gave up 4 bases and J gave up 5 bases, with 12 bases separating them. CDR1 and CDR2 from the germline V gene are LNHDA and SQIVND (reference sequence). The CDR3 runs 13 residues. CDR3 in amino acids: CASSTTPGNEQYF. Written as DNA, the CDR3 is TGTGCCAGTAGTACCACACCGGGTAACGAGCAGTACTTC.

The CDR3 protein is CASTLYMGSTEAFF. The CDR3 DNA reads as TGCGCCAGCACCCTATACATGGGGAGCACTGAAGCTTTCTTT. The chain carries TRBV5-1 and TRBJ1-1; D unresolved. V lost 6 bases to trimming and J lost 4 bases, with 16 bases between them. Germline V gene lookup returns CDR1 SGHRS and CDR2 YFSETQ. The CDR3 has 14 residues.

The J gene is TRBJ1-6, the V gene TRBV2, with D unresolved. The CDR3 sequence is 15 residues long. The germline V and J ends were trimmed by 4 bases and 9 bases, with 16 bases remaining between them. Germline V gives CDR1 SNHLY, CDR2 FYNNEI. The CDR3 protein is CASSVGQVDGSPLHF. The CDR3 DNA sequence: TGTGCCAGCAGTGTCGGCCAGGTTGACGGTTCACCCCTCCACTTT.

The CDR3: CASSSSGRRRSNTEAFF. The CDR3 region has the DNA TGTGCCAGCAGCTCCTCAGGCAGGCGCCGATCGAACACTGAAGCTTTCTTT. The rearrangement joins TRBV11-3 to TRBJ1-1; D not resolved. The CDR3 length is 17 residues. Germline lookup yields CDR1 SGHNT and CDR2 YENEEA. Trimming removed 4 bases from V and 1 base from J, with 19 bases in between.

The chain has TRBV5-6 and TRBJ2-7; D remains ambiguous. Germline CDR1 SGHDT, CDR2 YYEEEE. V shed 0 bases and J shed 1 base, with 5 bases lying between them. The CDR3 spans 13 residues. CDR3 sequence (DNA): TGTGCCAGCAGCTTGGAGGAGTCCTACGAGCAGTACTTC. Translating gives CASSLEESYEQYF. The full variable domain, rest sourced from reference TRBV5-6 and TRBJ2-7, is DAGVTQSPTHLIKTRGQQVTLRCSPKSGHDTVSWYQQALGQGPQFIFQYYEEEERQRGNFPDRFSGHQFPNYSSELNVNALLLGDSALYLCASSLEESYEQYFGPGTRLTVT.

This chain links TRBV10-1 with TRBJ1-1; 9 positions agree with TRBD1. This CDR3 region has 13 residues. With 6 bases clipped from V and 1 base from J, the junction kept 0 bases outside the gene matches. Germline-derived CDR1 and CDR2 are WNHNN and SYGVQD (reference sequence). The CDR3 is CASRGQGNTEAFF. Written as DNA, the CDR3 is TGCGCCAGCAGGGGACAGGGGAACACTGAAGCTTTCTTT.

The chain employs TRBV5-4 and TRBJ1-1; D gene unclear. Germline lookup yields CDR1 SGHNT and CDR2 YYREEE (reference sequence). The CDR3 has 13 residues. V lost 1 base, J lost 1 base, and 5 bases lay in between. CDR3 residues: CASSLFQNTEAFF. CDR3 bases: TGTGCCAGCAGCTTGTTCCAGAACACTGAAGCTTTCTTT.

This chain connects TRBV27 to TRBJ1-1; no clear D gene. Germline values: CDR1 MNHEY, CDR2 SMNVEV (reference sequence). The CDR3 runs to 15 residues. Between the trimmed V and J ends, which lost 0 bases and 1 base, there was a span of 9 bases. The CDR3 DNA sequence: TGTGCCAGCAGTTTATCTTTCTTACAGAACACTGAAGCTTTCTTT. Translated, it gives CASSLSFLQNTEAFF.

In nucleotides, the CDR3 is TGTGCCAGCAGCGCGGGACAGGGAGAAAACGAGCAGTACTTC. This codes for CASSAGQGENEQYF. The V gene is TRBV7-3, the J gene TRBJ2-5; 9 bases are shared with TRBD1. TRBJ2-7 explains the end of the DNA better; the J call may be wrong. Germline lookup yields CDR1 SGHTA and CDR2 FQGTGA. The CDR3 runs to 14 residues.

This chain joins TRBV9 and TRBJ2-3; 7 bases are shared with TRBD2. CDR3 length: 16 amino acids. V shed 4 bases and J 1 base; nucleotides not matched to a gene: 9. Germline V gene data show CDR1 as SGDLS and CDR2 as YYNGEE. CDR3 region: CASSPRLASRTDTQYF. As DNA, the CDR3 is TGTGCCAGCAGCCCCAGACTAGCATCCCGCACAGATACGCAGTATTTT.

The CDR3 nucleotides are TGTGCCAGCAGTGACATTGGAGGGGCCTGGGTAAATCAGCCCCAGCATTTT. Translated: CASSDIGGAWVNQPQHF. The chain is built from TRBV6-1 and TRBJ1-5, with TRBD1 as a possible D gene (5 bases). The germline V gene encodes CDR1 MNHNS and CDR2 SASEGT. This CDR3 has 17 amino acids. Deletions cut 3 bases from V and 4 bases from J, with 19 bases between.

The chain carries TRBV10-3 and TRBJ1-2; perhaps TRBD1 as D (6 bases). The CDR3 covers 13 residues. Germline lookup yields CDR1 ENHRY and CDR2 SYGVKD. V was shortened by 9 bases and J by 4 bases, with 15 bases between the two germline ends. The CDR3 coding sequence is TGTGCCATTTTCAGGGGCTCCGGCTATGGCTACACCTTC. This translates into CAIFRGSGYGYTF.

The chain carries TRBV5-6 and TRBJ1-6; perhaps TRBD1 as D (6 bases). The germline gives CDR1 SGHDT, CDR2 YYEEEE. The CDR3 contains 15 residues. V was trimmed by 0 bases and J by 4 bases, leaving 8 bases between them. The CDR3 loop is CASSLGQVYNSPLHF. The CDR3 DNA reads as TGTGCCAGCAGCTTGGGACAGGTATATAATTCACCCCTCCACTTT. Full variable domain (rest looked up from reference TRBV5-6 and TRBJ1-6): DAGVTQSPTHLIKTRGQQVTLRCSPKSGHDTVSWYQQALGQGPQFIFQYYEEEERQRGNFPDRFSGHQFPNYSSELNVNALLLGDSALYLCASSLGQVYNSPLHFGNGTRLTVT.

This clone was found once. V is TRBV5-1 and J is TRBJ2-2, with 12 nucleotides matching TRBD2. V lost 7 bases to trimming and J lost 1 base; unmatched junction nucleotides: 8. CDR3 size: 17 residues. Germline V CDR1 and CDR2: SGHRS, YFSETQ. CDR3 protein: CASFLRTSGKNTGELFF. For the CDR3, the DNA is TGCGCCAGCTTCCTAAGGACTAGCGGGAAGAACACCGGGGAGCTGTTTTTT.

This chain uses TRBV9 with TRBJ2-1, with 9 bases matching TRBD2. The CDR3 is 15 amino acids. Trimming removed 0 bases from V and 6 bases from J; junction bases left unmatched: 4. The germline CDR1 and CDR2 sequences are SGDLS and YYNGEE. In DNA form, the CDR3 reads TGTGCCAGCAGCGTAGAAGGGACTAGCTTCAATGAGCAGTTCTTC. It specifies CASSVEGTSFNEQFF.

This chain uses TRBV10-1 with TRBJ2-5, with D possibly TRBD1 on 6 matching bases. Germline CDR1 is WNHNN and CDR2 is SYGVQD (reference sequence). CDR3 size: 14 residues. V lost 0 bases, J lost 7 bases, and 12 bases lay in between. CDR3 region: CASSESGTGRTQYF. The CDR3 DNA reads as TGCGCCAGCAGTGAGTCGGGAACAGGGAGGACCCAGTACTTC.

CDR3 sequence: CASTLGTGSTDTQYF. The CDR3, as DNA: TGTGCCAGCACCCTTGGAACGGGGAGCACAGATACGCAGTATTTT. The chain joins TRBV5-4 to TRBJ2-3; possible D gene TRBD2, 5 bases. CDR3 length: 15 residues. V lost 6 bases and J lost 0, with 14 bases in between. Germline lookup yields CDR1 SGHNT and CDR2 YYREEE (reference sequence).

This clone has more than one count but fewer than ten. The genes are TRBV18 and TRBJ1-4, with D unresolved. Germline loops: CDR1 KGHSH, CDR2 LQKENI. Trimming stripped 3 bases from V and 8 bases from J, with 13 bases between. The CDR3 contains 14 residues. As DNA, the CDR3 is TGTGCCAGCTCACCGTCCAGGTTTGAGGAAAAACTGTTTTTT. Translation gives CASSPSRFEEKLFF.

This sequence joins TRBV20-1 and TRBJ1-1; D is possibly TRBD1 (6 bases). Trimming left V 6 bases short and J 8 bases short, with 13 bases between. CDR1 and CDR2 from the germline V gene are DFQATT and SNEGSKA (reference sequence). This CDR3 region has 11 residues. The CDR3 reads CSASTGQEAFF. In DNA, the CDR3 is TGCAGTGCAAGTACCGGACAGGAAGCTTTCTTT.

The CDR3 region is CASSVSPSGSTDTQYF. In DNA, the CDR3 is TGTGCCAGCAGCGTAAGCCCTAGCGGGAGCACAGATACGCAGTATTTT. The chain is built from TRBV9 and TRBJ2-3, with TRBD2 identical over 8 bases. Germline lookup yields CDR1 SGDLS and CDR2 YYNGEE. With V trimmed by 1 base and J by 0 bases, 4 bases remained unmatched. The CDR3 loop spans 16 amino acids.

The CDR3 DNA sequence: TGTGCCAGCAGTTACACTCAGGGGGCGGTTGAAGCTTTCTTT. Translating gives CASSYTQGAVEAFF. The chain has TRBV6-6 and TRBJ1-1; 8 bases are a match to TRBD1. This CDR3 contains 14 residues. The germline gives CDR1 MNHNY, CDR2 SVGAGI (reference sequence). The trim removed 2 bases at V and 7 bases at J, leaving 6 bases unmatched.

J is TRBJ2-7 and V is TRBV6-8, with D tentatively TRBD2 (5 bases). The V and J ends lost 0 bases and 4 bases respectively, with 19 bases between them. The CDR3 is 17 amino acids. Germline V gene lookup returns CDR1 MNHGY and CDR2 SAAAGT. The CDR3 region has the DNA TGTGCCAGCAGTTACTCTACGCGACTCCCGGGAATGTACGAGCAGTACTTC. It encodes CASSYSTRLPGMYEQYF.

The chain carries TRBV6-1 and TRBJ2-7; maybe TRBD2 (5 bases). Germline V lookup: CDR1 MNHNS, CDR2 SASEGT. The CDR3 length is 15 residues. Trimming removed 6 bases from V and 1 base from J, with 16 bases in between. DNA for the CDR3: TGTGCCAGCAGGCGCGAGAGCGGATCATCCTACGAGCAGTACTTC. It translates to CASRRESGSSYEQYF.

The genes are TRBV7-8 and TRBJ1-4; D is possibly TRBD1 (5 bases). Germline-derived CDR1 and CDR2 are SGHVS and FQNEAQ. The CDR3 runs to 18 residues. Trimming stripped 1 base from V and 4 bases from J, with 19 bases between. As DNA, the CDR3 is TGTGCCAGCAGCTTAGTAGGATACCCAGGGAATCGTAATGAAAAACTGTTTTTT. This gives the protein CASSLVGYPGNRNEKLFF.